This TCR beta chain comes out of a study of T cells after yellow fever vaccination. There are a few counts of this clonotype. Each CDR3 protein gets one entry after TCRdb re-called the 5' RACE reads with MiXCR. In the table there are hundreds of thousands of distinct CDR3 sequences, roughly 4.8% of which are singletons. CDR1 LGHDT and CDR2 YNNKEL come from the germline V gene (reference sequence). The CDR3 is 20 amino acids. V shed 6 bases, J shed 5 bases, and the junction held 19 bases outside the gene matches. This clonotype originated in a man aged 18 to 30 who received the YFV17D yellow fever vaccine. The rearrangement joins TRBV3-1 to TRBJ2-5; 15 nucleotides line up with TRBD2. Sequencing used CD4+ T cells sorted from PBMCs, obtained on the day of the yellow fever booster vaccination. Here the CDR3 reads CASRQLWKGLAGGPGETQYF. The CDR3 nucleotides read TGTGCCAGCAGACAACTTTGGAAAGGACTAGCGGGGGGGCCCGGGGAGACCCAGTACTTC.